These 20 T cell receptor beta chains share one sample of origin, sequenced in a study of T cell responses to AZD1222 COVID-19 vaccine listed by TCRdb under 2021. This specimen's time point label, interpreted: about 28 days (+/-7) after the second vaccine dose. The treatment or condition label here, explained by the study, means: meningococcal conjugate vaccine given as trial control. Library generation was performed with the immunoSEQ multiplex PCR assay. Held by TCRdb, this immuneACCESS table contains in-frame sequences only and omits some clones. Under half of the omission traces to an unresolved V gene where checked; the cause of the rest is unknown. Counted in this sample were approximately 68,000 clones; approximately 90% of them appeared once. The ten largest clones capture roughly 4.9% of the sample. The sequencing used peripheral blood, collected 28 days after the second dose of the MenACWY control vaccine. The receptors originated from an adult who received the MenACWY meningococcal vaccine as a control.

V gene TRBV5-1 combines with J gene TRBJ2-7; D may correspond to TRBD1 or TRBD2 (5 bases each). The ends were cut back, 4 bases at V and 5 bases at J, with 16 bases in the middle. The germline gives CDR1 SGHRS, CDR2 YFSETQ. This CDR3 has 14 amino acids. CDR3 loop: CASSDLGVSHEQYF. The CDR3 DNA reads TGCGCCAGCAGCGACCTGGGGGTATCCCACGAGCAGTACTTC.

A remark on this clone: An end of the junction does not agree with germline; a read error may underlie this. The chain joins TRBV29-1 to TRBJ1-2, with TRBD1 identical over 12 bases. Germline-derived CDR1 and CDR2 are SQVTM and ANQGSEA. The CDR3 contains 12 residues. The CDR3 DNA follows: TGCAGCGTCGATGGGGGACAGGGGGCCTGGGCCTTC. Its protein product is CSVDGGQGAWAF.

The chain is built from TRBV7-9 and TRBJ1-2; weak D call: TRBD1 (5 bases). Germline loops: CDR1 SEHNR, CDR2 FQNEAQ (reference sequence). V was clipped by 1 base and J by 3 bases, with 9 bases between them. The CDR3 runs 14 residues. The CDR3 protein is CASSLGGSDYGYTF. The DNA of the CDR3 is TGTGCCAGCAGCTTAGGGGGGTCCGACTATGGCTACACCTTC.

This clone has only one observation. V and J are TRBV3-1 (or the pseudogene TRBV3-2) and TRBJ2-7, with 12 bases that match TRBD2. The CDR3 length is 15 residues. Trimming took 2 bases from V and 4 from J; bases not matched to a gene: 3. Germline lookup yields CDR1 LGHDT and CDR2 YNNKEL (reference sequence). In DNA form, the CDR3 reads TGTGCCAGCAGCCAACCTAGCGGGGGGGATTACGAGCAGTACTTC. It is translated as CASSQPSGGDYEQYF.

CDR3 coding DNA: TGCGCCAGCAGCTTGGTGCAGAGCAACTATGGCTACACCTTC. This translates into CASSLVQSNYGYTF. V is TRBV5-1 and J is TRBJ1-2; D ambiguous. Germline values: CDR1 SGHRS, CDR2 YFSETQ. Deletions cut 0 bases from V and 2 bases from J, with 8 bases between. The CDR3 extends over 14 amino acids.

CDR3 sequence (DNA): TGTGCCACCAGCACCGGACAGGGGCCGCTCGGTGAGCAGTTCTTC. The encoded protein is CATSTGQGPLGEQFF. The gene calls are TRBV15 and TRBJ2-1; TRBD1 matches 9 bases. The CDR3 has 15 amino acids. The germline V gene encodes CDR1 LNHNV and CDR2 YYDKDF (reference sequence). The V and J ends lost 4 bases and 9 bases, in that order; junction bases with no gene match: 10.

The CDR3 region is CAIRDNRVGGYEQYF. Written as DNA, the CDR3 is TGTGCCATCAGAGATAATAGGGTTGGGGGTTACGAGCAGTACTTC. The chain couples TRBV10-3 to TRBJ2-7; the D call may be TRBD1 or TRBD2 (5 bases each). CDR1 ENHRY and CDR2 SYGVKD come from the germline V gene. This CDR3 has 15 residues. Trimming took 6 bases from V and 4 from J, leaving 19 bases between them.

In DNA, the CDR3 is TGTGCCAGTAGTATAAGCCAGGGAGAAGTCTACGAGCAGTACTTC. This encodes CASSISQGEVYEQYF. The chain has TRBV19 and TRBJ2-7; D may match TRBD1 or TRBD2 (5 bases each). Germline CDR1 and CDR2: LNHDA and SQIVND (reference sequence). The V end lost 2 bases, the J end lost 3 bases, and 14 bases lay between the germline ends. This CDR3 has 15 amino acids.

The chain carries TRBV15 and TRBJ2-3; 8 bases agree with TRBD2. V was pared by 1 base and J by 2 bases, with 8 bases of the junction left unmatched. Germline V gene sequence: CDR1 LNHNV, CDR2 YYDKDF (reference sequence). The CDR3 is made up of 17 amino acids. Here the CDR3 reads CATSRVGLAGSTDTQYF. The CDR3 DNA reads as TGTGCCACCAGCAGAGTGGGATTAGCGGGATCCACAGATACGCAGTATTTT.

This CDR3 is CASSFWGEETQYF. In DNA, the CDR3 is TGTGCCAGCAGCTTCTGGGGAGAAGAGACCCAGTACTTC. The chain joins TRBV7-9 to TRBJ2-5; TRBD2 might be the D (5 bases). Germline V CDR1 and CDR2: SEHNR, FQNEAQ (reference sequence). The CDR3 is 13 residues long. Trimming shortened V by 3 bases and J by 3 bases, and 8 bases separated the two germline ends. Complete variable domain (other parts from reference TRBV7-9 and TRBJ2-5): DTGVSQNPRHKITKRGQNVTFRCDPISEHNRLYWYRQTLGQGPEFLTYFQNEAQLEKSRLLSDRFSAERPKGSFSTLEIQRTEQGDSAMYLCASSFWGEETQYFGPGTRLLVL.

The genes are TRBV6-6 and TRBJ1-6; a weak D match, TRBD1 (5 bases). CDR1 is MNHNY, CDR2 SVGAGI, per germline (reference sequence). V was pared by 6 bases and J by 7 bases, with 13 bases between. This CDR3 comprises 14 residues. The CDR3 loop is CASSLGQINSPLHF. CDR3 sequence (DNA): TGTGCCAGCAGCCTCGGACAAATCAATTCACCCCTCCACTTT.

The V and J genes are TRBV27 and TRBJ1-3; a possible D gene is TRBD1 (5 bases). Germline V gene sequence: CDR1 MNHEY, CDR2 SMNVEV (reference sequence). The CDR3 sequence is 13 residues long. The ends were cut back, 10 bases at V and 2 bases at J, with 12 bases in the middle. Written as DNA, the CDR3 is TGTGCCACTCGGGGGGGGGCTGGAAACACCATATATTTT. Translating gives CATRGGAGNTIYF.

The rearrangement links TRBV4-2 to TRBJ2-7; 9 bases match TRBD1. Losses at the gene ends were 0 bases for V and 5 bases for J; bases not matched to a gene: 5. This CDR3 comprises 15 residues. Per the germline V gene, CDR1 is LGHNA and CDR2 is YNFKEQ. The CDR3 sequence: CASSQDGQGTDEQYF. CDR3 DNA: TGTGCCAGCAGCCAAGATGGACAGGGGACCGACGAGCAGTACTTC.

This clone was detected only once. V usage is TRBV19 and J usage is TRBJ2-7, with 7 bases lining up with TRBD1. Per the germline V gene, CDR1 is LNHDA and CDR2 is SQIVND (reference sequence). The CDR3 spans 17 residues. The ends lost 4 bases at V and 2 bases at J; junction bases unmatched: 14. The CDR3 DNA follows: TGTGCCAGTAGTACCGACCTCCACAGGGGCATGGCCTACGAGCAGTACTTC. This sequence encodes CASSTDLHRGMAYEQYF.

CDR3 coding DNA: TGTGCCAGCAGCCAGCGGGAGGGCCGGGGGGATGAGCAGTTCTTC. Its protein is CASSQREGRGDEQFF. The rearrangement uses TRBV7-2 and TRBJ2-1; 10 nucleotides align to TRBD2. Germline CDR1 SGHTA, CDR2 FQGNSA. Unmatched junction bases numbered 9, after V lost 5 bases and J lost 8 bases. The length of the CDR3 is 15 residues.

This clone appeared a few times. At the DNA level, this CDR3 is encoded by other sequences in the same sample as well. The J gene is TRBJ2-5, the V gene TRBV5-1, with D unclear. V lost 2 bases, J lost 5 bases, and 4 bases lay in between. This CDR3 has 11 amino acids. In germline, CDR1 is SGHRS, CDR2 YFSETQ. The CDR3: CASSFQETQYF. In DNA form, the CDR3 reads TGCGCCAGCAGCTTCCAGGAGACCCAGTACTTC.

This chain joins TRBV19 and TRBJ1-3; no clear D gene. In germline, CDR1 is LNHDA, CDR2 SQIVND (reference sequence). Deletions cut 6 bases from V and 0 bases from J, with 9 bases between. This CDR3 spans 14 amino acids. CDR3 bases: TGTGCCAGTAGGGGCAGCCACTCTGGAAACACCATATATTTT. This codes for CASRGSHSGNTIYF.

The chain uses TRBV7-3 and TRBJ2-3; D is undetermined. This CDR3 contains 12 residues. The germline V and J ends were trimmed by 2 bases and 5 bases, with 5 bases remaining between them. Germline lookup yields CDR1 SGHTA and CDR2 FQGTGA. CDR3 sequence (DNA): TGTGCCAGCAGCTTAGACCGAGATACGCAGTATTTT. Residues: CASSLDRDTQYF.

This clone appeared once. The chain's CDR3 is CASSSTGNEQYF. CDR3 DNA: TGCGCCAGCAGCTCGACAGGGAACGAGCAGTACTTC. The chain carries TRBV5-1 and TRBJ2-7, with 7 bases that match TRBD1. This CDR3 has 12 residues. CDR1 is SGHRS and CDR2 is YFSETQ in the germline V gene. Trimming took 3 bases from V and 5 from J; bases not matched to a gene: 2.

V usage is TRBV19 and J usage is TRBJ1-2, with TRBD1 matching over 7 bases. V was pared by 5 bases and J by 5 bases, with 8 bases of the junction left unmatched. Per the germline V gene, CDR1 is LNHDA and CDR2 is SQIVND (reference sequence). The CDR3 is made up of 14 amino acids. CDR3 residues: CASSPQTGQYGYTF. The DNA for the CDR3 is TGTGCCAGTAGTCCTCAGACAGGGCAATATGGCTACACCTTC. Complete variable domain (other parts from reference TRBV19 and TRBJ1-2): DGGITQSPKYLFRKEGQNVTLSCEQNLNHDAMYWYRQDPGQGLRLIYYSQIVNDFQKGDIAEGYSVSREKKESFPLTVTSAQKNPTAFYLCASSPQTGQYGYTFGSGTRLTVV.